The present entry profiles one T cell receptor beta chain with its context. Its antigen is unknown. This entry belongs to a study of radiotherapy plus CTLA-4 blockade in lung cancer. Study-level background: Objective responses were recorded in less than 20% of patients, with disease control recorded in 25% to 35%. General observations from the study: TCR clones from tumors expanded in blood after radiotherapy plus ipilimumab.

This CDR3 is 13 amino acids long. The V and J ends lost 3 bases and 7 bases, in that order; junction bases with no gene match: 0. Germline V gene sequence: CDR1 MNHNS, CDR2 SASEGT. TCRdb's copy holds only in-frame clones and misses some; the assay was immunoSEQ multiplex PCR. The profile shows around 70,000 clones, under 85% of them singletons. This chain joins TRBV6-1 and TRBJ1-4, with 9 positions matching TRBD1. The receptor was isolated from a human donor with non-small cell lung cancer who had a partial response to radiotherapy plus ipilimumab. The sample was peripheral blood, taken from a patient treated with radiotherapy plus ipilimumab. In nucleotides, the CDR3 is TGTGCCAGCAGTGAGACAGGGGGTGAAAAACTGTTTTTT. Its translation: CASSETGGEKLFF.